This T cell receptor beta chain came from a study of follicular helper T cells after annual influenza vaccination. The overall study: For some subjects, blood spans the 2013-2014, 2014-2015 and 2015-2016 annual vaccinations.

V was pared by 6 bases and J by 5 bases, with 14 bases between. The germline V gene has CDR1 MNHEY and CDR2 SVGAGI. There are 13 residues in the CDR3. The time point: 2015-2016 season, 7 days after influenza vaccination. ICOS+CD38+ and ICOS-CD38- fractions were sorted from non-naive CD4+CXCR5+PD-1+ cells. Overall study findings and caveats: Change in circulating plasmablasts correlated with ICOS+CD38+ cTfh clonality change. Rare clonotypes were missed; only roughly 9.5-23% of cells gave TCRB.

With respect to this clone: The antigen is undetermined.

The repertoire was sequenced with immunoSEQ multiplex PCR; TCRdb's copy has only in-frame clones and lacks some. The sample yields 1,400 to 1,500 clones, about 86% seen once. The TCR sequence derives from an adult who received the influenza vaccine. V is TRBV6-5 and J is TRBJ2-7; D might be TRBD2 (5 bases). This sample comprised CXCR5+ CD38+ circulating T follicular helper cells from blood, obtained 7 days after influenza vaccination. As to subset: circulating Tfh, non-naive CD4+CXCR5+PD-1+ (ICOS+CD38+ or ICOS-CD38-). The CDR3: CASSLLVFHEQYF. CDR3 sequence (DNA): TGTGCCAGCAGCCTACTAGTCTTCCACGAGCAGTACTTC.